This T cell receptor (beta chain) comes out of a study of CD8 T cells in ankylosing spondylitis. This clonotype has ten or more counts. Its antigen remains unknown. Overall study results and limits: Characteristic, it appeared, of ankylosing spondylitis blood was a TCR beta motif of about eight highly homologous variants.

Generation of TCR beta libraries employed quantitative 5'-RACE incorporating molecular barcodes. TCRdb fed the 5' RACE reads into MiXCR, producing one record per CDR3 protein. Here the sample spans approximately 140,000 distinct CDR3 sequences, roughly 15% being singletons. This sequence originates from a male donor with ankylosing spondylitis. Material: blood, either unsorted or a sorted T cell fraction (not recorded which).

Written as DNA, the CDR3 is TGTGCCAGCAGCCCCTTTGGGAAAGATACGCAGTATTTT. Encoded protein: CASSPFGKDTQYF. V usage is TRBV12-3 or TRBV12-4 and J usage is TRBJ2-3; D gene uncertain. Trimming left V 6 bases short and J 5 bases short, with 12 bases between. This CDR3 is built from 13 residues.